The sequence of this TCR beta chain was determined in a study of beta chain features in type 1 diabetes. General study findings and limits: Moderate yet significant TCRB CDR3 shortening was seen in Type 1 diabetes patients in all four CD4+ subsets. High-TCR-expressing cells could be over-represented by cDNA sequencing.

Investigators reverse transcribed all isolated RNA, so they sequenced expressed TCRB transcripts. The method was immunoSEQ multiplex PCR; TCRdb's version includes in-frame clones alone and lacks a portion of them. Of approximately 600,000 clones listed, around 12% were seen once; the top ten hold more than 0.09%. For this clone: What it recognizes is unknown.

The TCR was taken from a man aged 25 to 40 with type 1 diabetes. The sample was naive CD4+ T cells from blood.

CDR3 sequence reads: CASTRGPNTEAFF. The CDR3 bases are TGTGCCAGTACTAGGGGACCGAACACTGAAGCTTTCTTT. This sequence joins TRBV6-5 and TRBJ1-1; tentatively, D is TRBD1 (5 bases). The germline gives CDR1 MNHEY, CDR2 SVGAGI. V lost 9 bases, J lost 1 base, and 12 bases lay in between. This CDR3 spans 13 amino acids.